This T cell receptor (beta chain) was found in a study of cytomegalovirus exposure and HLA in healthy donors. General observations from the study: Overall, around 160 TCR beta chains were annotated as cytomegalovirus-associated. HLA-A and HLA-B allele assignments for most subjects were reportedly predicted accurately using TCR beta sequences.

The PCR employed 60 Vbeta primers together with 13 Jbeta primers. Some clones are missing from TCRdb's copy, which holds only in-frame ones; the method was immunoSEQ multiplex PCR. The sample includes about 160,000 clones, approximately 71% of them seen just once. On this clone: Its antigen remains unidentified.

Germline values: CDR1 SGDLS, CDR2 YYNGEE. This CDR3 contains 12 residues. The ends lost 3 bases at V and 7 bases at J; junction bases unmatched: 3. The specimen was PBMCs. This receptor was identified in a male donor in good health and CMV-seronegative. The rearrangement links TRBV9 to TRBJ1-2; 7 nucleotides match TRBD1. The DNA of the CDR3 is TGTGCCAGCAGCGCAGACAGGGCTGGCTACACCTTC. As protein: CASSADRAGYTF.